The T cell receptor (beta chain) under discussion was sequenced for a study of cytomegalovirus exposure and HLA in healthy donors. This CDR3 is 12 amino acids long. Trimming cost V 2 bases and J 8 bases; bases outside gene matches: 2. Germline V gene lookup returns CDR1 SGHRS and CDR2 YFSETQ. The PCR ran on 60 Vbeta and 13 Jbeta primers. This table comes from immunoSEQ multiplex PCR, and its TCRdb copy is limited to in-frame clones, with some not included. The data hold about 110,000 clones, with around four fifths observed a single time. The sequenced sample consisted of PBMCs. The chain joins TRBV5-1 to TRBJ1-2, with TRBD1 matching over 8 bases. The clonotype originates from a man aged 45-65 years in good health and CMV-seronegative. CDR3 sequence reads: CASSFGQGGYTF. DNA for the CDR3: TGCGCCAGCAGCTTCGGACAGGGAGGCTACACCTTC. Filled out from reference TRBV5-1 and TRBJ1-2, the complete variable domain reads KAGVTQTPRYLIKTRGQQVTLSCSPISGHRSVSWYQQTPGQGLQFLFEYFSETQRNKGNFPGRFSGRQFSNSRSEMNVSTLELGDSALYLCASSFGQGGYTFGSGTRLTVV.